The rows below give T cell receptor beta chains drawn from one sample of a study of CXCR4 blockade with PD-1 therapy in pancreatic cancer. TCRdb's table, derived via immunoSEQ multiplex PCR, lists solely in-frame clones and lacks some. Of some 5,800 clones detected, less than 40% appear once; the ten largest clones hold 10% to 15%. The source material was tumor tissue. The receptors shown here come from a human donor with pancreatic ductal adenocarcinoma. The CDR3 runs from the conserved cysteine through the conserved F or W. The order of the fields is J gene, D gene, clone size, V gene, CDR3 protein, CDR3 DNA. A D gene is named only where the DNA matches it firmly. A row's size may be missing; if present it is once, few, many or a size class.

J: TRBJ1-2
D: TRBD1
size: .
V: TRBV14
CDR3: CASSQDPRTGYSYGYTF
DNA: TGTGCCAGCAGCCAAGATCCACGGACAGGGTATTCCTATGGCTACACCTTC

J: TRBJ2-3
D: .
size: .
V: TRBV19
CDR3: CASSESGPAYF
DNA: TGTGCCAGTAGTGAGAGTGGCCCCGCGTATTTT

J: TRBJ2-3
D: TRBD1
size: .
V: TRBV19
CDR3: CASSIGQGADTQYF
DNA: TGTGCCAGTAGTATAGGACAGGGTGCAGATACGCAGTATTTT

J: TRBJ2-7
D: TRBD2
size: many
V: TRBV11-3
CDR3: CASSLEAASGRREQYF
DNA: TGTGCCAGCAGCTTAGAGGCGGCTAGCGGGAGAAGGGAGCAGTACTTC

J: TRBJ1-2
D: TRBD1
size: few
V: TRBV6-8
CDR3: CASSEGTGPNYGYTF
DNA: TGTGCCAGCAGTGAGGGGACAGGGCCGAACTATGGCTACACCTTC

J: TRBJ2-2
D: .
size: few
V: TRBV11-3
CDR3: CASSLVRNTGELFF
DNA: TGTGCCAGCAGCTTAGTTAGAAACACCGGGGAGCTGTTTTTT

J: TRBJ2-1
D: .
size: few
V: TRBV28
CDR3: CASSLRLSGNNEQFF
DNA: TGTGCCAGCAGTTTAAGACTATCAGGTAACAATGAGCAGTTCTTC

J: TRBJ2-5
D: TRBD2
size: large
V: TRBV11-3
CDR3: CASSSPAGARETQYF
DNA: TGTGCCAGCAGCTCCCCAGCGGGAGCGCGCGAGACCCAGTACTTC

J: TRBJ1-4
D: TRBD1
size: .
V: TRBV11-3
CDR3: CASSSYGQGDEKLFF
DNA: TGTGCCAGCAGCTCCTACGGACAGGGGGACGAAAAACTGTTTTTT

J: TRBJ2-5
D: .
size: .
V: TRBV9
CDR3: CASSPRLQETQYF
DNA: TGTGCCAGCAGCCCCCGGCTTCAAGAGACCCAGTACTTC

J: TRBJ2-7
D: TRBD2
size: many
V: TRBV6-8
CDR3: CASSYSVGGRAPSEQYF
DNA: TGTGCCAGCAGTTATTCGGTTGGCGGGAGGGCCCCTAGTGAGCAGTACTTC

J: TRBJ1-1
D: .
size: many
V: TRBV6-8
CDR3: CASSSTKNTEAFF
DNA: TGTGCCAGCAGCTCTACAAAGAACACTGAAGCTTTCTTT

J: TRBJ2-7
D: TRBD1
size: medium-sized
V: TRBV9
CDR3: CASSVEPDRGGEQYF
DNA: TGTGCCAGCAGCGTAGAACCGGACAGGGGAGGGGAGCAGTACTTC

J: TRBJ2-1
D: TRBD2
size: medium-sized
V: TRBV11-3
CDR3: CASSKGETSVSSEQFF
DNA: TGTGCCAGCAGCAAAGGGGAGACTAGCGTTAGCAGTGAGCAGTTCTTC

J: TRBJ1-1
D: .
size: once
V: TRBV5-1
CDR3: CASSLEAAGTEAFF
DNA: TGCGCCAGCAGCTTGGAGGCGGCGGGCACTGAAGCTTTCTTT

J: TRBJ2-5
D: TRBD2
size: .
V: TRBV18
CDR3: CASSPKIPGLAGEETQYF
DNA: TGTGCCAGCTCACCAAAGATCCCGGGACTAGCGGGAGAAGAGACCCAGTACTTC

J: TRBJ2-2
D: TRBD2
size: medium-sized
V: TRBV11-3
CDR3: CASSLWLAANTGELFF
DNA: TGTGCCAGCAGCTTGTGGCTAGCGGCGAACACCGGGGAGCTGTTTTTT

J: TRBJ2-4
D: TRBD2
size: medium-sized
V: TRBV6-8
CDR3: CASSVGTSGSDIQYF
DNA: TGTGCCAGCAGTGTGGGGACTAGCGGGAGTGACATTCAGTACTTC

J: TRBJ2-1
D: TRBD2
size: many
V: TRBV9
CDR3: CASSVRSGSSYNEQFF
DNA: TGTGCCAGCAGCGTACGGAGCGGGAGCTCCTACAATGAGCAGTTCTTC

J: TRBJ1-5
D: .
size: .
V: TRBV29-1
CDR3: CSVVWAGEQPQHF
DNA: TGCAGCGTTGTATGGGCAGGGGAACAGCCCCAGCATTTT

J: TRBJ2-5
D: TRBD2
size: many
V: TRBV11-3
CDR3: CASSSGLAGQETQYF
DNA: TGTGCCAGCAGCTCAGGACTAGCGGGCCAAGAGACCCAGTACTTC

J: TRBJ1-5
D: .
size: .
V: TRBV9
CDR3: CASSVRSSNQPQHF
DNA: TGTGCCAGCAGTGTAAGGAGTAGCAATCAGCCCCAGCATTTT

J: TRBJ2-2
D: .
size: .
V: TRBV25-1
CDR3: CASSSNTGELFF
DNA: TGTGCCAGCAGTAGTAACACCGGGGAGCTGTTTTTT

J: TRBJ2-7
D: .
size: few
V: TRBV28
CDR3: CASLPLVSAAEQYF
DNA: TGTGCCAGCCTTCCTCTAGTCTCAGCCGCCGAGCAGTACTTC

J: TRBJ1-2
D: TRBD1
size: few
V: TRBV28
CDR3: CASSSQGAGNGYTF
DNA: TGTGCCAGCAGCTCTCAGGGGGCTGGAAATGGCTACACCTTC

J: TRBJ1-3
D: TRBD1
size: .
V: TRBV28
CDR3: CASRLGTANSGNTIYF
DNA: TGTGCCAGCAGGCTCGGGACAGCTAACTCTGGAAACACCATATATTTT

J: TRBJ1-1
D: .
size: .
V: TRBV11-3
CDR3: CASSILGSRDTEAFF
DNA: TGTGCCAGCAGCATATTGGGGTCGAGGGACACTGAAGCTTTCTTT

J: TRBJ2-3
D: .
size: .
V: TRBV6-7
CDR3: CASSTQRASTDTQYF
DNA: TGTGCCAGCAGTACCCAGCGGGCTAGCACAGATACGCAGTATTTT

J: TRBJ1-1
D: .
size: .
V: TRBV29-1
CDR3: CSVERTDSNTEAFF
DNA: TGCAGCGTTGAAAGGACAGATTCTAACACTGAAGCTTTCTTT

J: TRBJ1-2
D: .
size: .
V: TRBV14
CDR3: CASSQQSYGYTF
DNA: TGTGCCAGCAGCCAACAATCGTATGGCTACACCTTC

J: TRBJ2-7
D: .
size: .
V: TRBV19
CDR3: CASSIGTSSYEQYF
DNA: TGTGCCAGTAGTATAGGGACTTCCTCCTACGAGCAGTACTTC

J: TRBJ1-2
D: .
size: .
V: TRBV28
CDR3: CASSLPGRGYTF
DNA: TGTGCCAGCAGTTTACCAGGGAGAGGCTACACCTTC

J: TRBJ2-7
D: .
size: once
V: TRBV19
CDR3: CASSIRLAASSYEQYF
DNA: TGTGCCAGTAGTATACGTCTGGCAGCCTCTTCCTACGAGCAGTACTTC

J: TRBJ2-7
D: .
size: few
V: TRBV4-1
CDR3: CASSPPGAYEQYF
DNA: TGCGCCAGCAGCCCTCCAGGGGCCTACGAGCAGTACTTC

J: TRBJ1-1
D: .
size: .
V: TRBV11-3
CDR3: CASSISGENTEAFF
DNA: TGTGCCAGCAGCATTTCAGGGGAGAACACTGAAGCTTTCTTT

J: TRBJ2-3
D: .
size: few
V: TRBV28
CDR3: CASSNHVTSTDTQYF
DNA: TGTGCCAGCAGTAATCACGTTACTAGCACAGATACGCAGTATTTT

J: TRBJ1-1
D: .
size: many
V: TRBV11-3
CDR3: CASSLDLGDNTEAFF
DNA: TGTGCCAGCAGCTTAGACTTGGGGGACAACACTGAAGCTTTCTTT

J: TRBJ1-1
D: .
size: .
V: TRBV15
CDR3: CATSRDVVRGTEAFF
DNA: TGTGCCACCAGCAGAGATGTGGTTAGGGGCACTGAAGCTTTCTTT

J: TRBJ2-7
D: TRBD1
size: many
V: TRBV11-3
CDR3: CASSQPVGTGGSEQYF
DNA: TGTGCCAGCAGCCAACCCGTAGGGACAGGGGGCTCCGAGCAGTACTTC

J: TRBJ1-3
D: TRBD1
size: .
V: TRBV19
CDR3: CASSRAGTGGNTIYF
DNA: TGTGCCAGTAGTCGAGCCGGGACAGGGGGAAACACCATATATTTT

J: TRBJ2-5
D: .
size: few
V: TRBV29-1
CDR3: CSVEGLNRAQETQYF
DNA: TGCAGCGTTGAGGGACTAAACAGGGCACAAGAGACCCAGTACTTC

J: TRBJ2-3
D: TRBD2
size: many
V: TRBV6-8
CDR3: CASSLSGSRTDTQYF
DNA: TGTGCCAGCAGCCTTAGCGGGAGTCGTACAGATACGCAGTATTTT

J: TRBJ2-2
D: .
size: .
V: TRBV11-3
CDR3: CASSLTGEVTGELFF
DNA: TGTGCCAGCAGCTTAACGGGAGAAGTAACCGGGGAGCTGTTTTTT

J: TRBJ1-1
D: TRBD1
size: many
V: TRBV11-3
CDR3: CASSLGTGNWDTEAFF
DNA: TGTGCCAGCAGCTTAGGGACAGGGAATTGGGACACTGAAGCTTTCTTT

J: TRBJ2-7
D: .
size: .
V: TRBV19
CDR3: CASTPSSSYEQYF
DNA: TGTGCCTCCACGCCTAGCAGCTCCTACGAGCAGTACTTC

J: TRBJ1-1
D: .
size: many
V: TRBV11-3
CDR3: CASSTPPTDTEAFF
DNA: TGTGCCAGCAGTACCCCCCCTACGGACACTGAAGCTTTCTTT

J: TRBJ1-2
D: TRBD1
size: .
V: TRBV28
CDR3: CASSLRQGAYGYTF
DNA: TGTGCCAGCAGTTTAAGGCAGGGGGCCTATGGCTACACCTTC

J: TRBJ1-4
D: .
size: .
V: TRBV28
CDR3: CASRANNEKLFF
DNA: TGTGCCAGCAGGGCCAATAATGAAAAACTGTTTTTT

J: TRBJ2-7
D: .
size: .
V: TRBV18
CDR3: CASSEGQLGLYEQYF
DNA: TGTGCCAGCTCGGAGGGACAGTTGGGTCTTTACGAGCAGTACTTC

J: TRBJ2-5
D: TRBD2
size: .
V: TRBV15
CDR3: CATSRDTGLAGSQYF
DNA: TGTGCCACCAGCAGAGATACCGGACTAGCGGGATCCCAGTACTTC